These T cell receptor beta chains were read from a single sample in a study of blood T cell repertoires in COVID-19. Here immunoSEQ multiplex PCR was the method, and the copy in TCRdb shows in-frame clones only, minus some. The table records some 220,000 clones, roughly 80% of them present only once. The sequenced sample consisted of PBMCs or T cells enriched from blood (not recorded which). Source of these receptors: a middle-aged woman with acute COVID-19. Each CDR3 is given with its conserved first and last residue. Fields, in order: D gene, V gene, J gene, CDR3 protein, CDR3 DNA. D genes are given only for firm matches.

.	TRBV3-1/TRBV3-2	TRBJ2-7	CASSQGGQPYEQYF	TGTGCCAGCAGCCAAGGGGGACAACCCTACGAGCAGTACTTC
.	TRBV4-3	TRBJ2-1	CASSQDRAGASGNEQFF	TGCGCCAGCAGCCAAGATAGGGCGGGGGCGAGTGGCAATGAGCAGTTCTTC
TRBD1	TRBV6-5	TRBJ2-1	CASTPLRQGGFF	TGTGCCAGCACCCCCTTAAGACAGGGCGGGTTCTTC
.	TRBV11-2	TRBJ1-2	CASSPSAEGFYGYTF	TGTGCCAGCAGCCCTAGCGCCGAGGGATTTTATGGCTACACCTTC
.	TRBV28	TRBJ1-5	CASSSGTYSNQPQHF	TGTGCCAGCAGTTCGGGAACTTATAGCAATCAGCCCCAGCATTTT
TRBD1	TRBV18	TRBJ2-7	CASSDREGEQYF	TGTGCCAGCTCAGACAGGGAAGGCGAGCAGTACTTC
.	TRBV21-1	TRBJ1-1	CASSKQGGVTEAFF	TGTGCCAGCAGCAAACAAGGGGGCGTGACTGAAGCTTTCTTT
.	TRBV2	TRBJ1-1	CASKPSGTEAFF	TGTGCCAGCAAACCGAGCGGAACTGAAGCTTTCTTT
.	TRBV7-2	TRBJ1-2	CASSPRSGGYTF	TGTGCCAGCAGCCCACGGAGCGGTGGCTACACCTTC
TRBD1	TRBV7-2	TRBJ1-4	CASSLRYRGPTNEKLFF	TGTGCCAGCAGCTTACGGTACAGGGGACCAACTAATGAAAAACTGTTTTTT
TRBD1	TRBV28	TRBJ1-2	CASRLGGPYHYGYTF	TGTGCCAGCAGGCTAGGGGGCCCCTACCACTATGGCTACACCTTC
TRBD1	TRBV2	TRBJ1-2	CASRDPGQGTYGYTF	TGTGCCAGCAGGGATCCGGGACAGGGGACCTATGGCTACACCTTC
.	TRBV7-9	TRBJ1-4	CASSRGGGGEKLFF	TGTGCCAGCAGCCGGGGTGGGGGAGGAGAAAAACTGTTTTTT
.	TRBV27	TRBJ2-1	CASTAPGRPLNEQFF	TGTGCCAGCACCGCCCCGGGGAGACCACTCAATGAGCAGTTCTTC
.	TRBV29-1	TRBJ2-3	CSVDRSGTDTQYF	TGCAGCGTTGATCGGTCTGGCACAGATACGCAGTATTTT
TRBD1	TRBV7-3	TRBJ2-7	CASSPGTGTYEQYF	TGTGCCAGCAGCCCCGGGACAGGGACCTACGAGCAGTACTTC
.	TRBV30	TRBJ2-6	CAWSVLPRPGANVLTF	TGTGCCTGGAGTGTATTACCTAGGCCTGGGGCCAACGTCCTGACTTTC
TRBD2	TRBV11-2	TRBJ2-3	CASSLTLAGGTDTQYF	TGTGCCAGCAGCTTGACCCTAGCGGGGGGCACAGATACGCAGTATTTT
TRBD1	TRBV3-1/TRBV3-2	TRBJ2-3	CASSQGRQGATDTQYF	TGTGCCAGCAGCCAAGGTCGACAGGGGGCAACAGATACGCAGTATTTT
TRBD2	TRBV7-2	TRBJ2-3	CASSLVSGGGGDTQYF	TGTGCCAGCAGCTTAGTATCGGGGGGAGGTGGAGATACGCAGTATTTT
.	TRBV5-4	TRBJ1-1	CASSLQGRANTEAFF	TGTGCCAGCAGCTTGCAAGGGAGGGCTAACACTGAAGCTTTCTTT
TRBD2	TRBV27	TRBJ2-7	CASSLSIGLASYEQYF	TGTGCCAGCAGTTTATCGATCGGACTAGCGTCCTACGAGCAGTACTTC